The 19 T cell receptor beta chains in this list originate from one sample, sequenced in a study of regulatory T cells. Whole-study results and caveats: In CD3G deficiency, regulatory T cells had lower Shannon diversity than autologous conventional CD4+ and control regulatory cells.

Their antigens remain unidentified. The primer mix had 52 TRBV and 13 TRBJ primers. TCRdb keeps only in-frame clones here, not all; method: immunoSEQ multiplex PCR. The top ten hold around 2% of the sample, which has about 6,100 clones, more than 80% seen once. The material sequenced was CD4+ Tregs sorted from blood. The receptors here all came from a person aged 18 to 29 with CD3G deficiency.

The CDR3 reads CASSMWTGSLGTQYF. The CDR3 coding sequence is TGCGCCAGCAGCATGTGGACAGGGAGTTTAGGGACCCAGTACTTC. The chain has TRBV5-1 and TRBJ2-5, with TRBD1 identical over 8 bases. The CDR3 sequence is 15 residues long. The germline V gene encodes CDR1 SGHRS and CDR2 YFSETQ. Trimming removed 4 bases from V and 7 bases from J; junction bases left unmatched: 12.

This rearrangement joins TRBV25-1 to TRBJ1-5; a weak D match, TRBD1 (6 bases). Trimming cost V 6 bases and J 5 bases, with 14 bases left between them. This CDR3 region has 14 residues. Looked up from germline, CDR1 is MGHDK and CDR2 is SYGVNS. The CDR3 is CASREQGRDQPQHF. The CDR3, as DNA: TGTGCCAGCAGGGAACAGGGCCGAGATCAGCCCCAGCATTTT.

This rearrangement joins TRBV6-1 to TRBJ2-5, with 8 bases identical to TRBD1. The tail of the sequence fits TRBJ2-7 better, so the J call may be wrong. This CDR3 spans 14 amino acids. Germline V gene data show CDR1 as MNHNS and CDR2 as SASEGT. CDR3 in DNA: TGTGCCAGCAGTGGCGGGACAGGAGTTTACGAGCAGTACTTC. Residues: CASSGGTGVYEQYF.

The chain combines TRBV19 with TRBJ1-5, with unresolved D. Germline CDR1 LNHDA, CDR2 SQIVND (reference sequence). Trimming cost V 3 bases and J 6 bases, with 12 bases left between them. The CDR3 sequence is 14 residues long. The CDR3 nucleotides read TGTGCCAGTAGTATGGGTCTCGGTCGTCAGCCCCAGCATTTT. Translated, it gives CASSMGLGRQPQHF.

This clone was counted a single time. The chain uses TRBV10-2 and TRBJ2-7, with unresolved D. Trimming removed 6 bases from V and 7 bases from J, with 16 bases in between. The CDR3 runs 13 residues. Looked up from germline, CDR1 is WSHSY and CDR2 is SAAADI. The CDR3 DNA follows: TGCGCCAGCAGAAGGTCCTCGAACGAAGAGCAGTACTTC. This encodes CASRRSSNEEQYF.

The J gene is TRBJ1-1, the V gene TRBV4-1; no firm D call. Per the germline V gene, CDR1 is MGHRA and CDR2 is YSYEKL. Trimming took 3 bases from V and 1 from J, leaving 9 bases between them. This CDR3 is built from 14 residues. The CDR3 region has the DNA TGCGCCAGCAGCCAGAGGCGGGGGAACACTGAAGCTTTCTTT. Protein product: CASSQRRGNTEAFF.

This chain links TRBV6-5 with TRBJ2-1; D is possibly TRBD2 (5 bases). V was trimmed by 8 bases and J by 7 bases, leaving 15 bases between them. CDR1 is MNHEY, CDR2 SVGAGI, per germline. The CDR3 contains 13 residues. This chain's CDR3 is CASGSRDKNEQFF. CDR3 DNA sequence: TGTGCCAGCGGTAGTCGGGATAAGAATGAGCAGTTCTTC.

This chain links TRBV7-2 with TRBJ2-1; D call uncertain. V was clipped by 5 bases and J by 5 bases, with 10 bases between them. The CDR3 runs 13 residues. Germline CDR1 is SGHTA and CDR2 is FQGNSA. The CDR3 loop is CASSPFGNNEQFF. The CDR3 DNA sequence: TGTGCCAGCAGCCCCTTCGGAAACAATGAGCAGTTCTTC.

This chain connects TRBV28 to TRBJ2-7, with D possibly TRBD1 on 6 matching bases. Germline CDR1 and CDR2: MDHEN and SYDVKM. The CDR3 is 16 residues long. V was shortened by 1 base and J by 6 bases, with 19 bases between the two germline ends. CDR3 sequence: CASSLSGKGRRGEQYF. As DNA, the CDR3 is TGTGCCAGCAGTTTATCCGGGAAGGGCCGCAGGGGCGAGCAGTACTTC.

In this sample, this clone turned up once. The rearrangement uses TRBV19 and TRBJ2-2; TRBD1 or TRBD2 may be the D gene (6 bases each). The CDR3 sequence is 16 residues long. V was pared by 3 bases and J by 0 bases, with 11 bases between. Looked up from germline, CDR1 is LNHDA and CDR2 is SQIVND (reference sequence). The CDR3: CASSIGGTSNTGELFF. For the CDR3, the DNA is TGTGCCAGTAGTATTGGGGGGACATCGAACACCGGGGAGCTGTTTTTT.

J is TRBJ1-1 and V is TRBV6-5; D is undetermined. Trimming took 6 bases from V and 2 from J, leaving 10 bases between them. The CDR3 extends over 13 amino acids. Germline V lookup: CDR1 MNHEY, CDR2 SVGAGI. This CDR3 is CASRRTSNTEAFF. The CDR3 coding sequence is TGTGCCAGCAGAAGGACGTCCAACACTGAAGCTTTCTTT.

This sequence joins TRBV5-1 and TRBJ1-1, with D possibly matching TRBD1 (5 bases). V dropped 4 bases and J dropped 5 bases, with 15 bases sitting between them. This CDR3 is built from 14 residues. Per the germline V gene, CDR1 is SGHRS and CDR2 is YFSETQ. In DNA, the CDR3 is TGCGCCAGCAGCGCCTGGGACCGGAGGACTGAAGCTTTCTTT. Encoded protein: CASSAWDRRTEAFF.

The gene calls are TRBV5-1 and TRBJ2-1; 11 bases align to TRBD2. Germline V gene data show CDR1 as SGHRS and CDR2 as YFSETQ. Trimming cost V 3 bases and J 4 bases; bases outside gene matches: 6. The CDR3 is made up of 16 amino acids. CDR3 loop: CASSYGTSGVYNEQFF. CDR3 DNA: TGCGCCAGCAGCTATGGGACTAGCGGTGTTTACAATGAGCAGTTCTTC.

J is TRBJ2-3 and V is TRBV10-3; D may be TRBD1 or TRBD2 (5 bases each). CDR3 length equals 13 residues. With 0 bases removed from V and 9 bases from J, the gap between germline ends came to 10 bases. Per germline, CDR1 ENHRY and CDR2 SYGVKD. CDR3 DNA: TGTGCCATCAGTGAGTCGAGAGGGGCCACGCAGTATTTT. Residues: CAISESRGATQYF.

The chain couples TRBV5-1 to TRBJ2-1, with 8 bases aligning to TRBD1. V lost 3 bases and J lost 4; bases outside the gene matches: 3. The CDR3 is 14 residues long. Germline CDR1 and CDR2: SGHRS and YFSETQ. The CDR3 DNA sequence: TGCGCCAGCAGCTGGACAGGGTCGTACAATGAGCAGTTCTTC. It translates to CASSWTGSYNEQFF.

This sequence joins TRBV10-3 and TRBJ2-7; TRBD2 matches at 13 bases. The V gene's germline CDR1 is ENHRY and CDR2 SYGVKD. The V gene end was trimmed by 5 bases and the J gene end by 7 bases; junction bases not matched to a gene: 8. The CDR3 is made up of 15 amino acids. The CDR3 nucleotides read TGTGCCATCAGTAGACCGGGACTAGCGGGAAGGGAGCAGTACTTC. Protein product: CAISRPGLAGREQYF.

The chain combines TRBV11-2 with TRBJ2-2; 11 bases match TRBD1. The V gene's germline CDR1 is SGHAT and CDR2 FQNNGV. With 3 bases clipped from V and 5 bases from J, the junction kept 8 bases outside the gene matches. The CDR3 has 17 amino acids. This CDR3 reads CASSFGQGAFGTGELFF. The DNA of the CDR3 is TGTGCCAGCAGCTTTGGACAGGGGGCGTTTGGAACCGGGGAGCTGTTTTTT.

V is TRBV6-1 and J is TRBJ1-2; D call uncertain. Germline CDR1 and CDR2: MNHNS and SASEGT. The CDR3 totals 12 residues. Trimming left V 5 bases short and J 9 bases short, with 13 bases between. In DNA form, the CDR3 reads TGTGCCAGCAGTCTTAACTACGGGAGCTACACCTTC. Protein: CASSLNYGSYTF.

J is TRBJ2-6 and V is TRBV6-1; the D is unclear. Trimming removed 7 bases from V and 0 bases from J, with 10 bases in between. The CDR3 has 15 residues. The V gene's germline CDR1 is MNHNS and CDR2 SASEGT. Here the CDR3 DNA reads TGTGCCAGCAAAGGACCCAGCTCTGGGGCCAACGTCCTGACTTTC. It encodes CASKGPSSGANVLTF.